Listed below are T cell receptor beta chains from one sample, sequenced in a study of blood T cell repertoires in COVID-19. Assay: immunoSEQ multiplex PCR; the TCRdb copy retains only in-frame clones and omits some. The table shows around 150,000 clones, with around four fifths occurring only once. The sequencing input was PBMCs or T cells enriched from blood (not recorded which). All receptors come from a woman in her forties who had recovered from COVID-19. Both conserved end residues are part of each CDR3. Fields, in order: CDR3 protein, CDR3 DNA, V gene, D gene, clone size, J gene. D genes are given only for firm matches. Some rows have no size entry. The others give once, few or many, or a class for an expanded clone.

CDR3: CASSASAGGQETQYF
DNA: TGTGCCAGCAGCGCCTCTGCGGGGGGTCAAGAGACCCAGTACTTC
V: TRBV14
D: TRBD2
size: -
J: TRBJ2-5

CDR3: CASSQAALRGEYEQFF
DNA: TGTGCCAGCAGCCAAGCCGCCCTGCGGGGGGAGTATGAGCAGTTCTTC
V: TRBV3-1/TRBV3-2
D: TRBD2
size: once
J: TRBJ2-1

CDR3: CASVPRARAVGYTF
DNA: TGTGCCAGCGTACCCAGGGCAAGGGCTGTGGGCTACACCTTC
V: TRBV5-8
D: -
size: -
J: TRBJ1-2

CDR3: CASSLDRGQPQHF
DNA: TGCGCCAGCAGCTTGGACAGGGGCCAGCCCCAGCATTTT
V: TRBV5-1
D: TRBD1
size: -
J: TRBJ1-5

CDR3: CASRPAGFIANTIYF
DNA: TGTGCCAGCAGACCGGCCGGTTTTATAGCGAACACCATATATTTT
V: TRBV6-5
D: -
size: -
J: TRBJ1-3

CDR3: CASSLFGRGGFYTF
DNA: TGTGCCAGCAGTTTATTCGGAAGGGGAGGGTTCTACACCTTC
V: TRBV27
D: -
size: -
J: TRBJ1-2

CDR3: CASSPRTGGPEAFF
DNA: TGTGCCAGCAGCCCGAGGACAGGTGGCCCTGAAGCTTTCTTT
V: TRBV27
D: TRBD1
size: few
J: TRBJ1-1

CDR3: CASRATEPNEKLFF
DNA: TGTGCCAGCAGAGCCACAGAGCCTAATGAAAAACTGTTTTTT
V: TRBV2
D: -
size: -
J: TRBJ1-4

CDR3: CASSLLSQGEQYF
DNA: TGCGCCAGCAGCTTGCTATCACAGGGCGAGCAGTACTTC
V: TRBV5-1
D: -
size: -
J: TRBJ2-7

CDR3: CASSLTSTSGSYYEQYF
DNA: TGTGCCAGCAGCTTGACCTCGACTAGCGGGAGTTATTACGAGCAGTACTTC
V: TRBV11-2
D: TRBD2
size: -
J: TRBJ2-7

CDR3: CASSDSTGTGELFF
DNA: TGTGCCAGCAGTGACTCGACAGGGACCGGGGAGCTGTTTTTT
V: TRBV6-4
D: TRBD1
size: -
J: TRBJ2-2

CDR3: CASSPQTSGGETQYF
DNA: TGTGCCAGCAGCCCCCAGACTAGCGGGGGGGAGACCCAGTACTTC
V: TRBV9
D: TRBD2
size: once
J: TRBJ2-5

CDR3: CAWSVGTGGNEQYF
DNA: TGTGCCTGGAGTGTGGGGACAGGAGGAAACGAGCAGTACTTC
V: TRBV30
D: TRBD1
size: once
J: TRBJ2-7

CDR3: CASSLATANTEAFF
DNA: TGTGCCAGCAGCTTAGCCACAGCAAACACTGAAGCTTTCTTT
V: TRBV7-9
D: -
size: -
J: TRBJ1-1

CDR3: CASRGDWGRSGYTF
DNA: TGTGCCAGTAGGGGTGATTGGGGGCGGAGTGGCTACACCTTC
V: TRBV19
D: -
size: -
J: TRBJ1-2

CDR3: CASSPTGVNGYTF
DNA: TGTGCCAGCAGCCCGACAGGGGTTAATGGCTACACCTTC
V: TRBV7-8
D: TRBD1
size: -
J: TRBJ1-2

CDR3: CASSPTSSGSYEQYF
DNA: TGTGCCAGCAGCCCAACCTCTAGCGGGTCCTACGAGCAGTACTTC
V: TRBV3-1/TRBV3-2
D: TRBD2
size: -
J: TRBJ2-7

CDR3: CATSVEGTRTSDTQYF
DNA: TGTGCCACCAGCGTCGAGGGGACTAGAACTTCAGATACGCAGTATTTT
V: TRBV15
D: TRBD2
size: -
J: TRBJ2-3

CDR3: CASSLSGGAGDTQYF
DNA: TGTGCCAGCAGTTTATCAGGGGGAGCCGGGGATACGCAGTATTTT
V: TRBV28
D: TRBD1
size: few
J: TRBJ2-3

CDR3: CASSPSRTGNTEAFF
DNA: TGTGCCAGCAGTCCTTCCCGGACAGGGAACACTGAAGCTTTCTTT
V: TRBV11-1
D: TRBD1
size: few
J: TRBJ1-1

CDR3: CASSLDSTNYGYTF
DNA: TGTGCCAGCAGCTTGGACAGTACTAACTATGGCTACACCTTC
V: TRBV5-4
D: -
size: -
J: TRBJ1-2

CDR3: CASAPRDTEAFF
DNA: TGTGCCAGTGCCCCCAGGGACACTGAAGCTTTCTTT
V: TRBV18
D: -
size: -
J: TRBJ1-1

CDR3: CASSPGSGKETQYF
DNA: TGTGCCAGCAGCCCGGGTAGCGGGAAAGAGACCCAGTACTTC
V: TRBV9
D: TRBD2
size: -
J: TRBJ2-5

CDR3: CASSIGLPGYNEQFF
DNA: TGTGCCAGTAGTATAGGTTTGCCAGGGTACAATGAGCAGTTCTTC
V: TRBV19
D: -
size: -
J: TRBJ2-1

CDR3: CASSLEGRGGTDTQYF
DNA: TGTGCCAGCAGCTTAGAGGGGCGGGGGGGCACAGATACGCAGTATTTT
V: TRBV7-2
D: TRBD2
size: -
J: TRBJ2-3

CDR3: CASGDRGTQPQHF
DNA: TGTGCCAGCGGGGACAGGGGGACTCAGCCCCAGCATTTT
V: TRBV2
D: TRBD1
size: -
J: TRBJ1-5

CDR3: CASSDPGTSGYEQYF
DNA: TGTGCCAGCAGTGATCCCGGGACTAGCGGCTACGAGCAGTACTTC
V: TRBV2
D: TRBD2
size: -
J: TRBJ2-7

CDR3: CAWNPLGGVSEAFF
DNA: TGTGCCTGGAACCCCTTAGGGGGGGTGTCTGAAGCTTTCTTT
V: TRBV30
D: -
size: few
J: TRBJ1-1

CDR3: CAWSLAGRGSADTQYF
DNA: TGTGCCTGGAGTTTGGCTGGCAGGGGGTCCGCAGATACGCAGTATTTT
V: TRBV30
D: TRBD1
size: -
J: TRBJ2-3